Shown below are 12 T cell receptor beta chains from a single sample sequenced in a study of cytomegalovirus exposure and HLA in healthy donors. It was with 60 Vbeta and 13 Jbeta primers that the PCR ran. Method: immunoSEQ multiplex PCR; TCRdb's copy keeps in-frame clones and lacks some. Of over 140,000 clones in the sample, around 82% were seen once. The specimen was PBMCs. All receptors come from a man in his fifties or sixties in good health and CMV-seronegative.

The chain is built from TRBV30 and TRBJ1-3; D gene uncertain. The CDR3 contains 12 residues. Germline CDR1 reads GTSNPN; CDR2 reads SVGIG (reference sequence). V dropped 3 bases and J dropped 0 bases, with 3 bases sitting between them. The CDR3 bases are TGTGCCTGGAGGAGCTCTGGAAACACCATATATTTT. Amino acids: CAWRSSGNTIYF.

This clone appeared a few times. This rearrangement joins TRBV6-1 to TRBJ1-2, with 10 bases aligning to TRBD1. The CDR3 runs to 14 residues. V was clipped by 2 bases and J by 8 bases; unmatched bases: 5. CDR1 is MNHNS and CDR2 is SASEGT in the germline V gene. CDR3 sequence reads: CASSERTGGLGYTF. As DNA, the CDR3 is TGTGCCAGCAGTGAACGGACAGGGGGTCTGGGCTACACCTTC.

J is TRBJ1-5 and V is TRBV4-1; D is ambiguous. CDR3 size: 17 residues. Trimming removed 4 bases from V and 0 bases from J, with 16 bases in between. Germline CDR1 MGHRA, CDR2 YSYEKL. CDR3 nucleotide sequence: TGCGCCAGCAGCCGTCGGTCCAGCGGTTATAGCAATCAGCCCCAGCATTTT. Translating it yields CASSRRSSGYSNQPQHF.

V is TRBV10-2 and J is TRBJ2-3; possible D gene TRBD2, 6 bases. The V gene lost 4 bases and the J gene lost 3 bases, with 14 bases spanning the gap. This CDR3 is 15 amino acids long. Germline CDR1 reads WSHSY; CDR2 reads SAAADI. The CDR3 sequence: CASSGGGITTDTQYF. Here the CDR3 DNA reads TGCGCCAGCAGTGGAGGCGGGATAACAACAGATACGCAGTATTTT.

This chain connects TRBV30 to TRBJ1-5; D is unresolved. The CDR3 extends over 13 amino acids. Deletions cut 1 base from V and 4 bases from J, with 8 bases between. From germline, CDR1 is GTSNPN and CDR2 SVGIG (reference sequence). In DNA, the CDR3 is TGTGCCTGGAGTGCACAAGCGAATCAGCCCCAGCATTTT. The encoded protein is CAWSAQANQPQHF.

The rearrangement links TRBV5-6 to TRBJ1-2, with TRBD1 identical over 8 bases. The CDR3 length is 15 residues. CDR1 and CDR2 from the germline V gene are SGHDT and YYEEEE. V shed 0 bases and J 4 bases; nucleotides not matched to a gene: 5. In DNA form, the CDR3 reads TGTGCCAGCAGCTTGGGCCGACAGGGGCCCTATGGCTACACCTTC. Translated: CASSLGRQGPYGYTF.

A single count supports this clone. This chain uses TRBV5-1 with TRBJ2-5, with TRBD1 matching 8 bases. In germline, CDR1 is SGHRS, CDR2 YFSETQ. CDR3 size: 13 residues. The V segment lost 6 bases and the J segment 3 bases; nucleotides outside the gene matches: 4. As DNA, the CDR3 is TGCGCCAGCACACAGACAGGGGAAGAGACCCAGTACTTC. As protein: CASTQTGEETQYF.

The rearrangement links TRBV28 to TRBJ2-1, with TRBD2 identical over 13 bases. This CDR3 spans 14 amino acids. Germline CDR1 is MDHEN and CDR2 is SYDVKM. Unmatched junction bases numbered 7, after V lost 9 bases and J lost 8 bases. The CDR3 sequence: CASKRTSGSDEQFF. CDR3 in DNA: TGTGCCAGTAAAAGGACTAGCGGGAGCGATGAGCAGTTCTTC.

V is TRBV7-9 and J is TRBJ2-7, with 7 bases that match TRBD1. The CDR3 consists of 14 residues. With 2 bases clipped from V and 3 bases from J, the junction kept 4 bases outside the gene matches. Per the germline V gene, CDR1 is SEHNR and CDR2 is FQNEAQ (reference sequence). DNA for the CDR3: TGTGCCAGCAGCTTAACAGGGGAAGACTACGAGCAGTACTTC. This sequence encodes CASSLTGEDYEQYF.

This rearrangement joins TRBV7-2 to TRBJ1-1; 8 bases align to TRBD1. J lost 7 bases, V lost 6 bases, and 7 bases had no gene match. The CDR3 totals 13 residues. The germline CDR1 and CDR2 sequences are SGHTA and FQGNSA. The CDR3 region has the DNA TGTGCCAGCAGGGGACAGGTGACTGTTGAAGCTTTCTTT. It specifies CASRGQVTVEAFF.

This clone was detected a few times. CDR3 sequence (DNA): TGTGCCAGCACCATACCAGGGGGCCGCGGCTACACCTTC. Encoded protein: CASTIPGGRGYTF. The chain combines TRBV5-4 with TRBJ1-2; TRBD1 agrees at 8 bases. The CDR3 extends over 13 amino acids. Unmatched junction bases numbered 9, after V lost 6 bases and J lost 8 bases. The germline CDR1 and CDR2 sequences are SGHNT and YYREEE (reference sequence).

V usage is TRBV6-1 and J usage is TRBJ2-3; TRBD1 matches at 7 bases. Germline V gene lookup returns CDR1 MNHNS and CDR2 SASEGT. The CDR3 is 14 amino acids. The trim removed 10 bases at V and 2 bases at J, leaving 9 bases unmatched. The DNA of the CDR3 is TGTGCCATTCCTCCGACAGGGTACACAGATACGCAGTATTTT. Its translation is CAIPPTGYTDTQYF.